Shown below are 30 T cell receptor beta chains from a single sample sequenced in a study of cytomegalovirus exposure and HLA in healthy donors. It was with 60 Vbeta and 13 Jbeta primers that the PCR ran. The method was immunoSEQ multiplex PCR; TCRdb's version includes in-frame clones alone and lacks a portion of them. The sample lists about 120,000 clones, 67% occurring once. Specimen: PBMCs. The source is a man younger than 30 in good health and CMV-seropositive.

V gene TRBV7-6 combines with J gene TRBJ1-3; tentatively, D is TRBD1 (5 bases). There are 16 residues in the CDR3. V was cut by 5 bases and J by 0 bases, with 14 bases left in between. Germline V gives CDR1 SGHVS, CDR2 FNYEAQ. CDR3 region: CASSPAGTISGNTIYF. CDR3 sequence (DNA): TGTGCCAGCAGCCCGGCTGGGACTATCTCTGGAAACACCATATATTTT.

V usage is TRBV18 and J usage is TRBJ2-1, with 11 nucleotides matching TRBD1. Germline loops: CDR1 KGHSH, CDR2 LQKENI. The CDR3 contains 15 residues. Losses at the gene ends were 3 bases for V and 3 bases for J; bases not matched to a gene: 1. The CDR3 DNA is TGTGCCAGCTCACCGGGGACAGGGGGCTACAATGAGCAGTTCTTC. Amino acids: CASSPGTGGYNEQFF.

This chain connects TRBV6-1 to TRBJ2-7; 12 bases match TRBD2. The germline V gene has CDR1 MNHNS and CDR2 SASEGT. The V gene end was trimmed by 4 bases and the J gene end by 2 bases; junction bases not matched to a gene: 0. This CDR3 has 14 amino acids. In DNA form, the CDR3 reads TGTGCCAGCAGTGCTAGCGGGGGGGCCTACGAGCAGTACTTC. It is translated as CASSASGGAYEQYF.

On this clone itself: The sample holds other DNA sequences that translate to the same CDR3. The chain combines TRBV6-6 with TRBJ1-1, with D perhaps TRBD1 (5 bases). CDR1 is MNHNY, CDR2 SVGAGI, per germline (reference sequence). CDR3 length: 13 amino acids. V lost 2 bases and J 1 base, leaving 5 bases between the germline ends. This CDR3 is CASSYRGNTEAFF. In nucleotides, the CDR3 is TGTGCCAGCAGTTACAGGGGGAACACTGAAGCTTTCTTT.

The chain carries TRBV4-2 and TRBJ2-2; unclear D gene. The CDR3 is made up of 14 amino acids. The V end was cut by 5 bases, the J end by 1 base, with 8 bases between. The germline V gene encodes CDR1 LGHNA and CDR2 YNFKEQ. The CDR3 DNA is TGTGCCAGCAGCTCCCGAGAGAACACCGGGGAGCTGTTTTTT. This sequence encodes CASSSRENTGELFF.

The chain employs TRBV28 and TRBJ1-5; D perhaps matches TRBD1 (6 bases). V was trimmed by 4 bases and J by 2 bases, leaving 15 bases between them. The CDR3 is 16 amino acids. Germline V gives CDR1 MDHEN, CDR2 SYDVKM. The CDR3 sequence: CASSSPHRVGNQPQHF. In DNA form, the CDR3 reads TGTGCCAGCAGTTCTCCCCACAGGGTTGGCAATCAGCCCCAGCATTTT.

The chain uses TRBV11-3 and TRBJ2-6; D might be TRBD1 (6 bases). Deletions cut 5 bases from V and 2 bases from J, with 10 bases between. The CDR3 contains 15 residues. Germline values: CDR1 SGHNT, CDR2 YENEEA. CDR3 in amino acids: CASSTDSTGANVLTF. The CDR3 DNA reads TGTGCCAGCAGCACGGACAGCACTGGGGCCAACGTCCTGACTTTC.

Written as DNA, the CDR3 is TGTGCCAGCAGTAGGGGACAGGGTCAGCCCCAGCATTTT. As protein: CASSRGQGQPQHF. V is TRBV2 and J is TRBJ1-5; 9 bases agree with TRBD1. CDR1 and CDR2 (germline): SNHLY, FYNNEI. This CDR3 is built from 13 residues. V gave up 5 bases and J gave up 6 bases; unmatched junction bases: 2.

CDR3 in amino acids: CASSILRTSNQPQHF. CDR3 DNA: TGTGCCAGTAGTATCCTCAGAACGTCGAATCAGCCCCAGCATTTT. V usage is TRBV19 and J usage is TRBJ1-5, with unresolved D. Trimming stripped 3 bases from V and 4 bases from J, with 13 bases between. The CDR3 loop spans 15 amino acids. Per germline, CDR1 LNHDA and CDR2 SQIVND (reference sequence).

The V and J genes are TRBV5-1 and TRBJ2-5; perhaps TRBD2 as D (6 bases). TRBJ2-7 explains the end of the DNA better; the J call may be wrong. Germline V lookup: CDR1 SGHRS, CDR2 YFSETQ. The CDR3 covers 17 residues. The CDR3, as DNA: TGCGCCAGCAGCAACAACCCCCCCGGAGGGGACCTAGACGAGCAGTACTTC. Translated: CASSNNPPGGDLDEQYF.

The rearrangement links TRBV29-1 to TRBJ2-3; 8 nucleotides align to TRBD2. Germline-derived CDR1 and CDR2 are SQVTM and ANQGSEA. The junction had 10 bases not matched to a gene; V was cut back by 1 base and J by 1 base. The CDR3 covers 17 residues. The CDR3 protein is CSVEGGGGQFRTDTQYF. The CDR3 nucleotides read TGCAGCGTTGAAGGTGGCGGGGGGCAATTTCGCACAGATACGCAGTATTTT.

The chain carries TRBV7-6 and TRBJ2-2; D is uncertain. V dropped 5 bases and J dropped 1 base, with 5 bases sitting between them. CDR1 is SGHVS and CDR2 is FNYEAQ in the germline V gene. The CDR3 is 13 amino acids. The CDR3: CASSPWNTGELFF. Here the CDR3 DNA reads TGTGCCAGCAGCCCCTGGAACACCGGGGAGCTGTTTTTT. Full variable domain (rest looked up from reference TRBV7-6 and TRBJ2-2): GAGVSQSPRYKVTKRGQDVALRCDPISGHVSLYWYRQALGQGPEFLTYFNYEAQQDKSGLPNDRFSAERPEGSISTLTIQRTEQRDSAMYRCASSPWNTGELFFGEGSRLTVL.

J is TRBJ2-6 and V is TRBV12-5; 9 bases map to TRBD1. There are 17 residues in the CDR3. Germline assignment: CDR1 LGHNT and CDR2 FRNRAP. The ends lost 6 bases at V and 2 bases at J; junction bases unmatched: 8. This CDR3 reads CASGLDRGPTGANVLTF. The CDR3 DNA follows: TGTGCTAGTGGCCTGGACAGGGGTCCGACTGGGGCCAACGTCCTGACTTTC.

The V call is TRBV5-6, the J call TRBJ1-4, with D uncertain. Germline CDR1 and CDR2: SGHDT and YYEEEE. Trimming pared 2 bases from V and 8 bases from J, leaving 13 bases between. This CDR3 has 14 residues. The CDR3 DNA is TGTGCCAGCAGCTTCGGCAGTGACGGGGAAAAACTGTTTTTT. Protein product: CASSFGSDGEKLFF.

This clone was counted a few times. This CDR3 is CASRWDSKAEKLFF. The CDR3 coding sequence is TGTGCCAGCAGGTGGGACAGTAAGGCCGAAAAACTGTTTTTT. The chain is built from TRBV2 and TRBJ1-4, with 7 bases matching TRBD1. CDR3 size: 14 residues. Unmatched junction bases numbered 9, after V lost 6 bases and J lost 8 bases. CDR1 is SNHLY, CDR2 FYNNEI, per germline.

The chain combines TRBV29-1 with TRBJ1-2; D remains unclear. CDR3 length: 11 amino acids. The V and J ends lost 7 bases and 3 bases respectively, with 9 bases between them. CDR1 and CDR2 from the germline V gene are SQVTM and ANQGSEA. CDR3 coding DNA: TGCAGCGCTTCCGGTTACTATGGCTACACCTTC. This translates into CSASGYYGYTF.

V and J are TRBV28 and TRBJ2-6, with D unclear. Germline V lookup: CDR1 MDHEN, CDR2 SYDVKM. Trimming shortened V by 7 bases and J by 0 bases, and 10 bases separated the two germline ends. The CDR3 loop spans 15 amino acids. CDR3 region: CASTPQISGANVLTF. The CDR3 DNA is TGTGCCAGCACCCCCCAGATCTCTGGGGCCAACGTCCTGACTTTC.

The chain uses TRBV2 and TRBJ2-5; D not certain. Trimming left V 5 bases short and J 4 bases short, with 5 bases between. The germline V gene has CDR1 SNHLY and CDR2 FYNNEI. The CDR3 totals 11 residues. CDR3 DNA: TGTGCCAGCAGTCCCTCAGAGACCCAGTACTTC. As protein: CASSPSETQYF.

The chain combines TRBV4-1 with TRBJ2-5, with 7 bases aligning to TRBD2. The length of the CDR3 is 17 residues. Germline CDR1 reads MGHRA; CDR2 reads YSYEKL. The trim removed 1 base at V and 4 bases at J, leaving 12 bases unmatched. The CDR3 loop is CASSQVWLAATRETQYF. The CDR3 region has the DNA TGCGCCAGCAGCCAAGTGTGGCTAGCGGCTACAAGAGAGACCCAGTACTTC.

V and J are TRBV28 and TRBJ2-7, with 8 bases matching TRBD1. Germline V gene data show CDR1 as MDHEN and CDR2 as SYDVKM. Trimming cost V 3 bases and J 6 bases; bases outside gene matches: 7. The CDR3 sequence is 14 residues long. In nucleotides, the CDR3 is TGTGCCAGCAGTTTGACAGGGGTCCCTGTCGAGCAGTACGTC. It codes for CASSLTGVPVEQYV.

This clone appeared once. The V and J genes are TRBV28 and TRBJ1-1; D gene uncertain. There are 16 residues in the CDR3. Germline CDR1 is MDHEN and CDR2 is SYDVKM. V lost 1 base and J lost 1, with 13 bases in between. For the CDR3, the DNA is TGTGCCAGCAGTTTATCCGGTTGGGCCAGGAACACTGAAGCTTTCTTT. This codes for CASSLSGWARNTEAFF.

The chain recombines TRBV5-1 with TRBJ1-2, with D possibly matching TRBD1 (6 bases). CDR3 size: 13 residues. CDR1 SGHRS and CDR2 YFSETQ come from the germline V gene. Trimming left V 0 bases short and J 7 bases short, with 10 bases between. The DNA of the CDR3 is TGCGCCAGCAGCTTGGCAGGGGCGGGTGGCTACACCTTC. Residues: CASSLAGAGGYTF.

For this clone: This sample includes further DNA sequences coding for the same CDR3. The CDR3 loop reads CASSLGTGSSYEQYV. CDR3 DNA: TGTGCCAGCAGCCTTGGGACAGGGAGCTCCTACGAGCAGTACGTC. The gene calls are TRBV28 and TRBJ2-7; 9 bases agree with TRBD1. Germline V gene data show CDR1 as MDHEN and CDR2 as SYDVKM. The CDR3 runs 15 residues. Trimming removed 6 bases from V and 0 bases from J; junction bases left unmatched: 6.

The chain is built from TRBV5-3 and TRBJ2-1, with 9 bases matching TRBD1. TRBV5-3 is filed as an ORF, its function uncertain. The CDR3 consists of 14 residues. V dropped 6 bases and J dropped 7; count of bases not matched to a gene: 8. The CDR3, as DNA: TGTGCCAGAAAGGGACAGGGAGCCCGGAATGAGCAGTTCTTC. Its translation: CARKGQGARNEQFF.

The rearrangement joins TRBV15 to TRBJ2-7, with D hard to call. The germline gives CDR1 LNHNV, CDR2 YYDKDF (reference sequence). V lost 4 bases and J 2 bases, leaving 9 bases between the germline ends. CDR3 length equals 13 residues. The CDR3 loop reads CATSIGRTYEQYF. The CDR3 DNA is TGTGCCACCAGCATAGGCAGGACCTACGAGCAGTACTTC.

This clone has only a few counts. The rearrangement uses TRBV5-6 and TRBJ1-1; D ambiguous. V dropped 3 bases and J dropped 0 bases, with 12 bases sitting between them. The CDR3 is 15 residues long. Looked up from germline, CDR1 is SGHDT and CDR2 is YYEEEE. Written as DNA, the CDR3 is TGTGCCAGCAGCTCTTATGACACCTTGAACACTGAAGCTTTCTTT. Its protein is CASSSYDTLNTEAFF.

The sample holds one count of this clone. The chain is built from TRBV2 and TRBJ2-1; no definite D call. With 7 bases removed from V and 0 bases from J, the gap between germline ends came to 10 bases. The CDR3 loop spans 14 amino acids. Germline CDR1 SNHLY, CDR2 FYNNEI. The CDR3 nucleotides are TGTGCCAGCACTTTCCCCAGCTCCTACAATGAGCAGTTCTTC. Translation: CASTFPSSYNEQFF.

This chain links TRBV18 with TRBJ2-7, with 7 bases lining up with TRBD1. Losses at the gene ends were 2 bases for V and 4 bases for J; bases not matched to a gene: 8. This CDR3 contains 15 residues. CDR1 and CDR2 from the germline V gene are KGHSH and LQKENI. The CDR3 sequence: CASSPNTPGQYEQYV. Written as DNA, the CDR3 is TGTGCCAGCTCACCAAACACCCCGGGACAGTACGAGCAGTACGTC.

This sequence joins TRBV4-2 and TRBJ1-1; D gene uncertain. The V gene lost 1 base and the J gene lost 3 bases, with 12 bases spanning the gap. CDR1 is LGHNA and CDR2 is YNFKEQ in the germline V gene. The CDR3 sequence is 15 residues long. DNA of the CDR3: TGTGCCAGCAGCCAAGGTACCGTGCTAGACACTGAAGCTTTCTTT. Protein sequence: CASSQGTVLDTEAFF.

This clone has a handful of counts. The chain couples TRBV2 to TRBJ1-2; TRBD1 aligns across 10 bases. V shed 6 bases, J shed 8 bases, and the junction held 9 bases outside the gene matches. Germline CDR1 reads SNHLY; CDR2 reads FYNNEI. The CDR3 is 14 amino acids. CDR3 nucleotides: TGTGCCAGCAGCAAGGACAGGGGGTGGGGCGGCTACACCTTC. Translated, it gives CASSKDRGWGGYTF.